This TCR beta chain is from a study of T-cell memory formation after mild COVID-19. Study results and caveats: Mainly in CM and EM were contracting CD4+ clones; CD8+ were in EMRA.

There are 16 residues in the CDR3. V lost 5 bases, J lost 5 bases, and 8 bases stayed unmatched. Germline V gene sequence: CDR1 LNHDA, CDR2 SQIVND (reference sequence). A single record per CDR3 protein comes from TCRdb applying MiXCR to the 5' RACE reads. The sample consists of approximately 560,000 distinct CDR3 sequences, approximately 15% of them appearing once. On this clonotype: Its antigen remains unidentified.

Sequenced material: PBMCs or a T cell subset sorted from them (not recorded which). The receptor was derived from an adult woman who had mild COVID-19 (a few samples of this study predate the infection). Cell type and time point are not known. The rearrangement joins TRBV19 to TRBJ2-2; 10 bases are shared with TRBD1. CDR3 sequence: CASSPRGTGATGELFF. The DNA of the CDR3 is TGTGCCAGTAGTCCCAGGGGGACAGGGGCGACCGGGGAGCTGTTTTTT. Combining the CDR3 with reference TRBV19 and TRBJ2-2 gives the whole variable domain DGGITQSPKYLFRKEGQNVTLSCEQNLNHDAMYWYRQDPGQGLRLIYYSQIVNDFQKGDIAEGYSVSREKKESFPLTVTSAQKNPTAFYLCASSPRGTGATGELFFGEGSRLTVL.